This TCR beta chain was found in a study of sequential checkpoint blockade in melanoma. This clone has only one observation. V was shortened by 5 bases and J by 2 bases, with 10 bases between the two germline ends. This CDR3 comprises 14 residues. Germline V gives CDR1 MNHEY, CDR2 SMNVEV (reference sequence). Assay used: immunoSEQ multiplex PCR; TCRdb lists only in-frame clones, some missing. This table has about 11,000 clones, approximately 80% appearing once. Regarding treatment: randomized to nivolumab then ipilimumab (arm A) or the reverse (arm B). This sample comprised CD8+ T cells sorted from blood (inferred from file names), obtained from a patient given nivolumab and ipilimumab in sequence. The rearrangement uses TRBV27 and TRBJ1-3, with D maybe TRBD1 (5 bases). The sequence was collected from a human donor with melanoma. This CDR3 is CASSPLGAGNTIYF. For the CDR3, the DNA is TGTGCCAGCAGTCCCCTAGGGGCTGGAAACACCATATATTTT.